The 12 T cell receptor beta chains presented below share a single source sample, sequenced in a study of T cell clonality in common variable immunodeficiency (dated by TCRdb to about 2015). The library was produced with the immunoSEQ multiplex PCR assay. The source is immuneACCESS, and TCRdb retained only in-frame sequences with V and J called. Part of the clones is not carried over; for the studies checked, unresolved V genes explain less than half of this, and the remainder is unexplained. In this sample, more than 35,000 clones appear, none counted once only. 5.5% to 7% of the sample goes to the ten largest clones. Their target antigens are unknown. Study-level results and caveats: Fewer deletions and N-nucleotide insertions were reportedly observed in CVID TCRbeta sequences, and highly modified clones with 13 or more V deletions were reportedly absent from CVID TCRbeta sequences.

The specimen sequenced was peripheral blood mononuclear cells. All receptors derive from a human donor with common variable immunodeficiency.

This clone showed up just a few times. The read terminates 3 residues ahead of where the CDR3 ends, so the germline J gene completes it. The chain has TRBV2 and TRBJ1-1; 8 bases are shared with TRBD1. The CDR3 is 13 amino acids. CDR1 is SNHLY, CDR2 FYNNEI, per germline. The junction had 1 base not matched to a gene; V was cut back by 6 bases and J by 1 base. The part of the CDR3 DNA that was read is TGTGCCAGCAGAGGGACAGGGAACACTGAA. Protein: CASRGTGNTE. The complete CDR3 reads CASRGTGNTEAFF.

There are a few counts of this clone. The read ends 3 residues before the CDR3 terminus; that terminus is restored from the germline J gene. The chain employs TRBV7-2 and TRBJ1-5, with D unresolved. There are 13 residues in the CDR3. Looked up from germline, CDR1 is SGHTA and CDR2 is FQGNSA. V gave up 6 bases and J gave up 4 bases, with 10 bases separating them. The CDR3 is CASSPSRNQPQHF. CDR3 DNA (partial): TGTGCCAGCAGTCCTAGTAGGAATCAGCCC.

A few counts support this clone. The CDR3 reads CASRPGGQGEYGYTF. CDR3 bases read: TGTGCCAGCAGGCCAGGAGGACAGGGGGAATATGGC. The chain carries TRBV7-2 and TRBJ1-2; 10 nucleotides align to TRBD1. With the read ending 3 residues before the CDR3 end, the germline J gene is used to fill in that end. Germline lookup yields CDR1 SGHTA and CDR2 FQGNSA. There are 15 residues in the CDR3. V shed 6 bases, J shed 5 bases, and the junction held 9 bases outside the gene matches.

The table lists this clone with many counts. The sequence runs out 3 residues before the end of the CDR3; the remainder is reconstructed from the germline J gene. V usage is TRBV11-2 and J usage is TRBJ2-4, with a weak D call TRBD1 (6 bases). V lost 6 bases, J lost 0 bases, and 12 bases lay in between. The CDR3 is 15 amino acids. CDR1 SGHAT and CDR2 FQNNGV come from the germline V gene. The CDR3 bases that were read are TGTGCCAGCAGGACAGGATCACTAGCCAAAAACATT. As protein: CASRTGSLAKNI. The full-length CDR3 reads as CASRTGSLAKNIQYF.

The sample holds a few counts of this clone. The CDR3 end lies 3 residues beyond the end of the read and is filled in from the germline J gene. The chain is built from TRBV5-1 and TRBJ2-3; 10 nucleotides agree with TRBD1. The CDR3 sequence is 14 residues long. V was clipped by 4 bases and J by 4 bases; unmatched bases: 3. The germline CDR1 and CDR2 sequences are SGHRS and YFSETQ. The CDR3 reads CASSPGQGADTQYF. Partial CDR3 DNA: TGCGCCAGCAGCCCTGGACAGGGGGCAGATACG. The full variable domain, rest sourced from reference TRBV5-1 and TRBJ2-3, is KAGVTQTPRYLIKTRGQQVTLSCSPISGHRSVSWYQQTPGQGLQFLFEYFSETQRNKGNFPGRFSGRQFSNSRSEMNVSTLELGDSALYLCASSPGQGADTQYFGPGTRLTVL.

In its sample, this clone was seen many times. With the read ending 3 residues before the CDR3 end, the germline J gene is used to fill in that end. The chain couples TRBV29-1 to TRBJ2-7; D is possibly TRBD1 (6 bases). The CDR3 runs 13 residues. V gave up 7 bases and J gave up 0 bases, with 13 bases separating them. Germline V CDR1 and CDR2: SQVTM, ANQGSEA. The DNA read from the CDR3 is TGCAGCGCCTCAGGGACAAACTCCTACGAG. Its translation is CSASGTNSYE. The entire CDR3 sequence reads CSASGTNSYEQYF.

This clone has only a few counts. With the read ending 3 residues before the CDR3 end, the germline J gene is used to fill in that end. The rearrangement uses TRBV19 and TRBJ2-7, with 11 bases fitting TRBD2. Trimming cost V 5 bases and J 2 bases; bases outside gene matches: 5. The CDR3 totals 15 residues. CDR1 is LNHDA and CDR2 is SQIVND in the germline V gene (reference sequence). The CDR3 DNA, read in part, is TGTGCCAGTAGTCTTACTAGCGGGGGAGCCTACGAG. Translating it yields CASSLTSGGAYE. The CDR3 as a whole reads CASSLTSGGAYEQYF.

The sample holds many counts of this clone. The CDR3 goes on 3 residues after the read ends, and that part is filled in from the germline J gene. The rearrangement links TRBV7-3 to TRBJ2-5; D gene unclear. Trimming stripped 0 bases from V and 1 base from J, with 9 bases between. The length of the CDR3 is 15 residues. CDR1 SGHTA and CDR2 FQGTGA come from the germline V gene. Incomplete CDR3 DNA: TGTGCCAGCAGCTTAACCTTAGCCTCCCAAGAGACC. Encoded protein: CASSLTLASQET. The entire CDR3 is CASSLTLASQETQYF.

This clone was detected many times. Incomplete CDR3 DNA: TGTGCCAGCTCACCACTGCTAGTCCGCTCTGGAAACACC. Amino acids: CASSPLLVRSGNT. The entire CDR3 protein reads CASSPLLVRSGNTIYF. V gene TRBV18 combines with J gene TRBJ1-3; unclear D gene. Read sequence stops 3 residues before the CDR3 end, and the germline J gene provides the missing end. Deletions cut 1 base from V and 0 bases from J, with 10 bases between. The germline gives CDR1 KGHSH, CDR2 LQKENI. The CDR3 length is 16 residues.

This clone was counted only a few times. The read ends 3 residues shy of where the CDR3 ends; the end is completed using the germline J gene. J is TRBJ1-5 and V is TRBV7-2, with unresolved D. CDR1 is SGHTA, CDR2 FQGNSA, per germline. This CDR3 contains 14 residues. V dropped 1 base and J dropped 6 bases, with 10 bases sitting between them. The part of the CDR3 DNA that was read is TGTGCCAGCAGCTTAGGGGCAGGCGCTCAGCCC. This sequence encodes CASSLGAGAQP. From start to end, the CDR3 is CASSLGAGAQPQHF. The full variable domain, rest sourced from reference TRBV7-2 and TRBJ1-5, is GAGVSQSPSNKVTEKGKDVELRCDPISGHTALYWYRQSLGQGLEFLIYFQGNSAPDKSGLPSDRFSAERTGGSVSTLTIQRTQQEDSAVYLCASSLGAGAQPQHFGDGTRLSIL.

Many counts were recorded for this clone. Partial CDR3 DNA: TGTGCCAGTAGTATGTGGGCAGACTACACAGATACG. Residues: CASSMWADYTDT. The whole CDR3 protein is CASSMWADYTDTQYF. This chain connects TRBV19 to TRBJ2-3; possibly TRBD2 for D (5 bases). The read terminates 3 residues ahead of where the CDR3 ends, so the germline J gene completes it. Per germline, CDR1 LNHDA and CDR2 SQIVND (reference sequence). Trimming shortened V by 3 bases and J by 2 bases, and 12 bases separated the two germline ends. The length of the CDR3 is 15 residues. The full variable domain, its missing parts supplied by reference TRBV19 and TRBJ2-3, is DGGITQSPKYLFRKEGQNVTLSCEQNLNHDAMYWYRQDPGQGLRLIYYSQIVNDFQKGDIAEGYSVSREKKESFPLTVTSAQKNPTAFYLCASSMWADYTDTQYFGPGTRLTVL.

Worth noting for this clone: The read ends 3 residues shy of where the CDR3 ends; the end is completed using the germline J gene. The V gene is TRBV6-1, the J gene TRBJ2-5; 11 bases fit TRBD1. CDR1 MNHNS and CDR2 SASEGT come from the germline V gene. Trimming took 2 bases from V and 5 from J; bases not matched to a gene: 10. The CDR3 consists of 17 residues. The CDR3 here is CASSERGEDRGRETQYF. The covered CDR3 bases are TGTGCCAGCAGTGAAAGAGGAGAGGACAGGGGGCGGGAGACC.